This passage covers 27 T cell receptor beta chains from one sample sequenced in a study of blood T cell repertoires in COVID-19 (dated by TCRdb to 2018 to 2020). Library method: the immunoSEQ multiplex PCR assay. As stored in TCRdb, this immuneACCESS dataset retains in-frame rearrangements with V and J assigned. A fraction of the clones does not appear; measured against another copy, unresolved V genes explain less than half of the discrepancy, and the remainder lacks a known reason. This sample has about 220,000 clones in its table, and 80% of those were observed once. Roughly 7% of the sample belongs to the ten largest clones. The specimen sequenced was peripheral blood. These receptors originate from a woman in her 70s with acute or convalescent COVID-19.

This clone has a single count. The chain combines TRBV19 with TRBJ1-2; D gene uncertain. This CDR3 is built from 14 residues. Trimming took off 3 bases at V and 4 bases at J, with 12 bases between the two ends. CDR1 and CDR2 from the germline V gene are LNHDA and SQIVND (reference sequence). The CDR3 region is CASSIERSSYGYTF. In nucleotides, the CDR3 is TGTGCCAGTAGTATCGAAAGGAGTAGCTATGGCTACACCTTC.

The chain links TRBV7-9 to TRBJ2-7; D perhaps matches TRBD1 (6 bases). The CDR3 length is 13 residues. Germline V gives CDR1 SEHNR, CDR2 FQNEAQ (reference sequence). V lost 3 bases and J lost 2, with 8 bases in between. CDR3: CASSLDRPYEQYF. The CDR3 nucleotides read TGTGCCAGCAGCTTGGACAGACCCTACGAGCAGTACTTC. Full variable domain (outside the CDR3, taken from reference TRBV7-9 and TRBJ2-7): DTGVSQNPRHKITKRGQNVTFRCDPISEHNRLYWYRQTLGQGPEFLTYFQNEAQLEKSRLLSDRFSAERPKGSFSTLEIQRTEQGDSAMYLCASSLDRPYEQYFGPGTRLTVT.

The rearrangement links TRBV15 to TRBJ2-5, with TRBD1 as a possible D gene (6 bases). The CDR3 loop spans 14 amino acids. V was shortened by 4 bases and J by 2 bases, with 11 bases between the two germline ends. Per the germline V gene, CDR1 is LNHNV and CDR2 is YYDKDF (reference sequence). The CDR3, as DNA: TGTGCCACCAGCAAAACAGGGCCTCAAGAGACCCAGTACTTC. Amino acid sequence: CATSKTGPQETQYF.

The J gene is TRBJ2-5, the V gene TRBV30, with 10 positions matching TRBD1. After removal of 0 bases from V and 3 bases from J, the junction contained 7 bases not matched to a gene. Germline assignment: CDR1 GTSNPN and CDR2 SVGIG (reference sequence). The CDR3 has 16 residues. CDR3 bases: TGTGCCTGGAGTGTACTGTCGGGGACAGGGGAAGAGACCCAGTACTTC. Translated: CAWSVLSGTGEETQYF.

The chain joins TRBV2 to TRBJ2-3; D may be TRBD2 (5 bases). V lost 5 bases, J lost 0 bases, and 9 bases lay in between. From germline, CDR1 is SNHLY and CDR2 FYNNEI. The length of the CDR3 is 14 residues. CDR3 region: CASSSGSSTDTQYF. CDR3 bases: TGTGCCAGCAGTTCTGGGAGTAGCACAGATACGCAGTATTTT.

There are a few counts of this clone. The chain is built from TRBV9 and TRBJ1-4; D not resolved. Trimming took off 1 base at V and 4 bases at J, with 5 bases between the two ends. The CDR3 has 13 amino acids. Per the germline V gene, CDR1 is SGDLS and CDR2 is YYNGEE. The CDR3 DNA reads as TGTGCCAGCAGCGTACGGGATAATGAAAAACTGTTTTTT. It is translated as CASSVRDNEKLFF.

CDR3 protein: CASSVAGGRGEQFF. CDR3 bases: TGTGCCAGCAGCGTAGCGGGGGGGCGGGGTGAGCAGTTCTTC. V gene TRBV9 combines with J gene TRBJ2-1; 8 bases are a match to TRBD2. V lost 0 bases and J lost 9; bases outside the gene matches: 5. Germline V gene lookup returns CDR1 SGDLS and CDR2 YYNGEE. CDR3 length equals 14 residues.

The chain links TRBV9 to TRBJ1-1; 8 bases align to TRBD1. Unmatched junction bases numbered 9, after V lost 6 bases and J lost 8 bases. CDR3 length: 13 residues. Germline-derived CDR1 and CDR2 are SGDLS and YYNGEE. The CDR3 DNA reads TGTGCCAGCACCCTCCACGACAGGGGCGAAGCTTTCTTT. Its translation: CASTLHDRGEAFF.

The V call is TRBV7-9, the J call TRBJ2-3, with 14 bases lining up with TRBD2. The length of the CDR3 is 15 residues. The ends lost 7 bases at V and 4 bases at J; junction bases unmatched: 4. In germline, CDR1 is SEHNR, CDR2 FQNEAQ (reference sequence). The CDR3 coding sequence is TGTGCCAGCACCAAGGGACTAGCGGGGGCAGATACGCAGTATTTT. This codes for CASTKGLAGADTQYF.

V is TRBV30 and J is TRBJ1-1, with D tentatively TRBD1 (5 bases). This CDR3 spans 15 amino acids. Per germline, CDR1 GTSNPN and CDR2 SVGIG (reference sequence). Trimming pared 2 bases from V and 1 base from J, leaving 14 bases between. CDR3 sequence (DNA): TGTGCCTGGAGTTTGCGGGGCCGAACGAACACTGAAGCTTTCTTT. It codes for CAWSLRGRTNTEAFF. Supplemented by reference TRBV30 and TRBJ1-1, the full variable domain reads SQTIHQWPATLVQPVGSPLSLECTVEGTSNPNLYWYRQAAGRGLQLLFYSVGIGQISSEVPQNLSASRPQDRQFILSSKKLLLSDSGFYLCAWSLRGRTNTEAFFGQGTRLTVV.

The V and J genes are TRBV3-1 (or the pseudogene TRBV3-2) and TRBJ1-1; D perhaps matches TRBD1 (5 bases). Germline-derived CDR1 and CDR2 are LGHDT and YNNKEL (reference sequence). The length of the CDR3 is 15 residues. Deletions cut 1 base from V and 1 base from J, with 10 bases between. CDR3 DNA: TGTGCCAGCAGCCAAGGGGGGAGGCCGAACACTGAAGCTTTCTTT. Translation: CASSQGGRPNTEAFF.

The chain couples TRBV18 to TRBJ2-1; 8 bases are a match to TRBD2. Germline CDR1 reads KGHSH; CDR2 reads LQKENI. V shed 5 bases and J 0 bases; nucleotides not matched to a gene: 6. CDR3 length equals 16 residues. This CDR3 is CASSGLAGSSYNEQFF. CDR3 in DNA: TGTGCCAGCTCAGGGTTAGCGGGGAGCTCCTACAATGAGCAGTTCTTC.

The chain carries TRBV5-4 and TRBJ2-3; perhaps TRBD1 as D (5 bases). The germline V and J ends were trimmed by 3 bases and 0 bases, with 14 bases remaining between them. The CDR3 contains 16 residues. Germline values: CDR1 SGHNT, CDR2 YYREEE (reference sequence). The CDR3 nucleotides are TGTGCCAGCAGCTCGGCGACAGACAGAAGCACAGATACGCAGTATTTT. Protein sequence: CASSSATDRSTDTQYF.

The CDR3 DNA is TGTGCCAGCAGCCCCTCCAGGGGTTGGAATTCACCCCTCCACTTT. Its protein product is CASSPSRGWNSPLHF. This chain connects TRBV6-5 to TRBJ1-6; D possibly corresponds to TRBD1 (6 bases). The germline V and J ends were trimmed by 6 bases and 7 bases, with 16 bases remaining between them. The CDR3 runs 15 residues. Germline-derived CDR1 and CDR2 are MNHEY and SVGAGI.

The table lists this clone with a count of one. The chain joins TRBV9 to TRBJ2-3, with D possibly being TRBD2 (7 bases). The CDR3 has 17 amino acids. Trimming left V 2 bases short and J 0 bases short, with 16 bases between. Per germline, CDR1 SGDLS and CDR2 YYNGEE. CDR3 loop: CASSVWGGTSSTDTQYF. The CDR3, as DNA: TGTGCCAGCAGCGTTTGGGGGGGCACATCTAGCACAGATACGCAGTATTTT.

CDR3 sequence: CASSGTGFLDTQYF. The CDR3 DNA reads as TGTGCCAGCAGCGGGACAGGGTTCTTAGATACGCAGTATTTT. V gene TRBV6-5 combines with J gene TRBJ2-3; the match to TRBD1 covers 9 bases. The V and J ends lost 6 bases and 5 bases, in that order; junction bases with no gene match: 6. In germline, CDR1 is MNHEY, CDR2 SVGAGI. CDR3 length equals 14 residues.

The table lists this clone with a count of one. The rearrangement uses TRBV6-5 and TRBJ1-1, with TRBD1 as a possible D gene (5 bases). This CDR3 comprises 13 residues. Germline V CDR1 and CDR2: MNHEY, SVGAGI. Deletions cut 7 bases from V and 5 bases from J, with 14 bases between. The CDR3: CASIRQGNTEAFF. CDR3 sequence (DNA): TGTGCCAGCATACGCCAGGGAAATACTGAAGCTTTCTTT.

The chain carries TRBV12-3 or TRBV12-4 and TRBJ2-1, with TRBD1 as a possible D gene (6 bases). The CDR3 runs to 13 residues. The germline V and J ends were trimmed by 6 bases and 8 bases, with 14 bases remaining between them. The CDR3 nucleotides read TGTGCCAGCAGGCTTCAGGGGACCGATGAGCAGTTCTTC. Translated, it gives CASRLQGTDEQFF.

The V call is TRBV2, the J call TRBJ2-7; 12 nucleotides align to TRBD2. The CDR3 has 14 amino acids. J was trimmed by 8 bases and V by 2 bases; bases with no gene match: 4. Germline CDR1 and CDR2: SNHLY and FYNNEI. CDR3 amino acids: CASSELAGGTQQYV. The CDR3 DNA sequence: TGTGCCAGCAGTGAACTAGCGGGGGGGACGCAGCAGTACGTC.

The chain links TRBV19 to TRBJ2-1, with 7 bases matching TRBD1. Unmatched junction bases numbered 4, after V lost 9 bases and J lost 8 bases. This CDR3 region has 11 residues. The germline V gene encodes CDR1 LNHDA and CDR2 SQIVND (reference sequence). The DNA of the CDR3 is TGTGCCAGAAGACAGGGTGATGAGCAGTTCTTC. Translated, it gives CARRQGDEQFF.

CDR3 DNA: TGTGCCAGCAGTTTTTCGTTCGGTGAGCAGTACTTC. Amino acids: CASSFSFGEQYF. The chain links TRBV27 to TRBJ2-7; D uncertain. Germline V CDR1 and CDR2: MNHEY, SMNVEV (reference sequence). Trimming pared 3 bases from V and 7 bases from J, leaving 10 bases between. CDR3 length: 12 amino acids.

The genes are TRBV16 and TRBJ1-1; D call uncertain. Between the trimmed V and J ends, which lost 2 bases and 1 base, there was a span of 11 bases. CDR1 is KGHSY, CDR2 FQNENV, per germline. The length of the CDR3 is 15 residues. Here the CDR3 reads CASSQLLGGNTEAFF. CDR3 bases: TGTGCCAGCAGCCAACTTCTGGGAGGGAACACTGAAGCTTTCTTT.

CDR3 DNA: TGTGCCAGCAGCCCATTACAGGGGAAGGGCTACAATGAGCAGTTCTTC. Encoded protein: CASSPLQGKGYNEQFF. This chain connects TRBV7-9 to TRBJ2-1, with 7 bases matching TRBD1. The CDR3 sequence is 16 residues long. Germline trimming cut 5 bases from V and 3 bases from J; bases unmatched to any gene: 10. CDR1 and CDR2 (germline): SEHNR, FQNEAQ (reference sequence).

Concerning this clone: The junction shows a germline mismatch at one end, possibly a read error. The V gene is TRBV19, the J gene TRBJ2-2; 10 bases fit TRBD1. This CDR3 is built from 14 residues. Germline CDR1 and CDR2: LNHDA and SQIVND (reference sequence). DNA of the CDR3: TGTGCCAGTACTATAGACAGGGGGCCCAGGGAGCTGTTTTTT. Protein sequence: CASTIDRGPRELFF. The entire variable domain, with the rest obtained from reference TRBV19 and TRBJ2-2, is as follows: DGGITQSPKYLFRKEGQNVTLSCEQNLNHDAMYWYRQDPGQGLRLIYYSQIVNDFQKGDIAEGYSVSREKKESFPLTVTSAQKNPTAFYLCASTIDRGPRELFFGEGSRLTVL.

The chain uses TRBV7-3 and TRBJ2-5; D possibly corresponds to TRBD2 (5 bases). This CDR3 has 15 residues. The V end lost 1 base, the J end lost 4 bases, and 13 bases lay between the germline ends. Looked up from germline, CDR1 is SGHTA and CDR2 is FQGTGA. CDR3 sequence reads: CASSLKSGRGETQYF. As DNA, the CDR3 is TGTGCCAGCAGCTTAAAGTCGGGCCGGGGAGAGACCCAGTACTTC. Supplemented by reference TRBV7-3 and TRBJ2-5, the full variable domain reads GAGVSQTPSNKVTEKGKYVELRCDPISGHTALYWYRQSLGQGPEFLIYFQGTGAADDSGLPNDRFFAVRPEGSVSTLKIQRTERGDSAVYLCASSLKSGRGETQYFGPGTRLLVL.

The chain employs TRBV11-2 and TRBJ2-3; a possible D gene is TRBD1 (5 bases). This CDR3 contains 15 residues. V gave up 3 bases and J gave up 4 bases, with 14 bases separating them. The V gene's germline CDR1 is SGHAT and CDR2 FQNNGV. CDR3 nucleotides: TGTGCCAGCAGCTTTCAGGGCCCCCTTGCAGATACGCAGTATTTT. This gives the protein CASSFQGPLADTQYF.

The J gene is TRBJ1-4, the V gene TRBV6-2 or TRBV6-3, with TRBD1 identical over 9 bases. The CDR3 covers 16 residues. From germline, CDR1 is MNHEY and CDR2 SVGEGT. V lost 2 bases and J lost 4; bases outside the gene matches: 5. CDR3 nucleotides: TGTGCCAGCAGTTACGACCCGGGACAGGGTAATGAAAAACTGTTTTTT. The encoded protein is CASSYDPGQGNEKLFF.